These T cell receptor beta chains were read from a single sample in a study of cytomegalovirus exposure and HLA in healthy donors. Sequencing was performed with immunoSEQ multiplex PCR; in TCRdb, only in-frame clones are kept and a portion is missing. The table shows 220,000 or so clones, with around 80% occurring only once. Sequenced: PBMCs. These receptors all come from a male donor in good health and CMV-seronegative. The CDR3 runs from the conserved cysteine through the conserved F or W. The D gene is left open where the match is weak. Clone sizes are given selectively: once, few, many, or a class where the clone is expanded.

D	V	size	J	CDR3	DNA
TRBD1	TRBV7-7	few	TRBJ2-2	CASSPQGYTGELFF	TGTGCCAGCAGCCCACAGGGGTACACCGGGGAGCTGTTTTTT
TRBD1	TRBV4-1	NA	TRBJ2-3	CASSHALPGTADTQYF	TGCGCCAGCAGCCACGCACTTCCCGGGACAGCAGATACGCAGTATTTT
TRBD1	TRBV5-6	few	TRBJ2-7	CASSRTGTGWSEQYF	TGTGCCAGCAGCCGAACCGGGACAGGGTGGTCCGAGCAGTACTTC
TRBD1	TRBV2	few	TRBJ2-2	CASSDDGQGSANTGELFF	TGTGCCAGCAGTGACGACGGACAGGGGTCAGCGAACACCGGGGAGCTGTTTTTT
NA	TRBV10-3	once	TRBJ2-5	CAISPTAEETQYF	TGTGCCATCAGTCCGACAGCTGAAGAGACCCAGTACTTC
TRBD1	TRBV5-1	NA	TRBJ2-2	CASSFRDRVISGELFF	TGCGCCAGCAGCTTTCGGGACAGGGTTATCTCCGGGGAGCTGTTTTTT
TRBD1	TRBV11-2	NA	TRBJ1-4	CASSFPGQGLEKLFF	TGTGCCAGCAGCTTCCCGGGACAGGGGTTGGAAAAACTGTTTTTT
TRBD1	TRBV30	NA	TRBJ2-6	CAWSFWDRLGSGANVLTF	TGTGCCTGGAGTTTCTGGGACAGGTTGGGCTCTGGGGCCAACGTCCTGACTTTC
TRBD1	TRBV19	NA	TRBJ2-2	CASSVLTGQTSLSVNLRDTGELFF	TGTGCCAGTAGTGTATTAACGGGACAGACTTCCCTGAGTGTAAATTTGCGGGACACCGGGGAGCTGTTTTTT
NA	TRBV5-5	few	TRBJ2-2	CASSFGGNTGELFF	TGTGCCAGCAGCTTTGGCGGCAACACCGGGGAGCTGTTTTTT
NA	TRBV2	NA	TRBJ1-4	CASIPSPAGENEKLFF	TGTGCCAGCATTCCTAGCCCCGCAGGGGAAAATGAAAAACTGTTTTTT
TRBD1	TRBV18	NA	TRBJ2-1	CASSAQRDRVNNEQFF	TGTGCCAGCTCAGCACAACGGGACAGGGTAAACAATGAGCAGTTCTTC
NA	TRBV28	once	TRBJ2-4	CASSLNRGGVQYF	TGTGCCAGCAGTTTAAACAGGGGGGGGGTCCAGTACTTC
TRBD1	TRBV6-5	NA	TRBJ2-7	CASSSSRGIYEQYF	TGTGCCAGCAGTTCCAGCAGGGGGATCTACGAGCAGTACTTC
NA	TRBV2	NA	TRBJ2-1	CASSENVAVYNEQFF	TGTGCCAGCAGTGAAAATGTAGCGGTCTACAATGAGCAGTTCTTC
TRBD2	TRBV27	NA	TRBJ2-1	CASSARLAASSGVEQFF	TGTGCCAGCAGTGCTCGACTAGCAGCTTCTTCGGGGGTAGAGCAGTTCTTC
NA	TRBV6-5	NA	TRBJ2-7	CATQKGSSFYEQYF	TGTGCCACCCAAAAGGGATCTAGCTTCTACGAGCAGTACTTC
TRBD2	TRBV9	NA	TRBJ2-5	CASSGPGLASETQYF	TGTGCCAGCAGCGGACCGGGACTAGCGTCGGAGACCCAGTACTTC
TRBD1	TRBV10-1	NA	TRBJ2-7	CASSESTGGYEQYF	TGCGCCAGCAGTGAGTCGACAGGGGGGTATGAGCAGTACTTC
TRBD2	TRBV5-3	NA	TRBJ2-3	CARSFGLALGDTQYF	TGTGCCAGAAGCTTCGGACTAGCTCTGGGAGATACGCAGTATTTT
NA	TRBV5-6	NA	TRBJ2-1	CASSLEWQGSYNEQFF	TGTGCCAGCAGCTTGGAGTGGCAGGGAAGTTACAATGAGCAGTTCTTC
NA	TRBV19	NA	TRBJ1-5	CASSMGRGGNVSPQHF	TGTGCCAGTAGTATGGGACGGGGAGGGAATGTCTCCCCCCAGCATTTT
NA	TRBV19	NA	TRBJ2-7	CASSIVDESEQYF	TGTGCCAGTAGTATAGTAGATGAATCCGAGCAGTACTTC
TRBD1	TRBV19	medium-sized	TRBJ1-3	CASNPDRGSGNTIYF	TGTGCCAGTAACCCGGACAGGGGCTCTGGAAACACCATATATTTT
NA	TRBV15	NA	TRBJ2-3	CATSRDRGRSEAPDTQYF	TGTGCCACCAGCAGAGATCGGGGTAGGAGCGAGGCCCCAGATACGCAGTATTTT
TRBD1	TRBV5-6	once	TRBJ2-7	CASIRTGSYEQYF	TGTGCCAGCATCCGGACAGGGAGCTACGAGCAGTACTTC
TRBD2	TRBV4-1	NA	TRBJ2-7	CASSHATSASSYEQYF	TGCGCCAGCAGCCACGCGACTAGCGCGAGCTCCTACGAGCAGTACTTC
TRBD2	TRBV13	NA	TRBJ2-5	CASSFLSGRALGTQYF	TGTGCCAGCAGCTTTTTGAGCGGGAGGGCCCTTGGGACCCAGTACTTC
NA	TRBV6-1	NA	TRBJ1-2	CASSDYGEGGYTF	TGTGCCAGCAGTGATTATGGGGAGGGAGGCTACACCTTC
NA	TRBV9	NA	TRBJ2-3	CASSAITGLPTDTQYF	TGTGCCAGCAGCGCAATTACAGGGCTACCCACAGATACGCAGTATTTT
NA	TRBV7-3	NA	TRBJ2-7	CASSLTDGYEQYF	TGTGCCAGCAGCCTGACCGACGGGTACGAGCAGTACTTC
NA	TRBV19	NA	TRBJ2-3	CASSPGLGVGLDTQYF	TGTGCCAGTAGTCCGGGACTGGGGGTAGGGTTGGATACGCAGTATTTT
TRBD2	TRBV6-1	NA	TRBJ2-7	CASSSWGTIYEQYF	TGTGCCAGCAGTTCTTGGGGGACTATCTACGAGCAGTACTTC
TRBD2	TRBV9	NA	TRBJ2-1	CATFLAGQPYNEQFF	TGTGCCACATTTTTAGCGGGACAACCTTACAATGAGCAGTTCTTC
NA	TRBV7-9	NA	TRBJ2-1	CASSSLAAEFHEQFF	TGTGCCAGCAGCTCCTTAGCGGCGGAGTTTCATGAGCAGTTCTTC
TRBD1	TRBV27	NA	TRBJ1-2	CASSVTGGAGYGYTF	TGTGCCAGCAGTGTTACAGGGGGCGCGGGGTATGGCTACACCTTC
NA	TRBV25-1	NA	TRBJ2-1	CATRRIDSSYNEQFF	TGTGCCACCAGGCGGATCGACAGCTCCTACAATGAGCAGTTCTTC
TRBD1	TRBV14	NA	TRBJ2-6	CASSQNRQGSRGANVLTF	TGTGCCAGCAGCCAAAATAGACAGGGGTCGCGGGGGGCCAACGTCCTGACTTTC
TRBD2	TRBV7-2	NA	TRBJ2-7	CASSPGGSGRLEQYF	TGTGCCAGCAGCCCAGGCGGTAGCGGGAGACTCGAGCAGTACTTC
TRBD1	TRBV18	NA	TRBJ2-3	CASSPRGWTQYF	TGTGCCAGCTCACCCAGGGGGTGGACGCAGTATTTT
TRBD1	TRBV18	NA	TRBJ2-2	CASTTGTGNTGELFF	TGTGCCAGCACAACCGGGACAGGGAACACCGGGGAGCTGTTTTTT
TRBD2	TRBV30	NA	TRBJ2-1	CAWSVNLAGAREQFF	TGTGCCTGGAGTGTCAATCTAGCGGGAGCACGGGAGCAGTTCTTC
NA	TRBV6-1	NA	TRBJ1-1	CASTETGGLAEAFF	TGTGCCAGCACGGAAACGGGAGGGTTGGCTGAAGCTTTCTTT
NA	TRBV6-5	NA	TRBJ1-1	CASSVQTENTEAFF	TGTGCCAGCAGTGTACAGACAGAGAACACTGAAGCTTTCTTT
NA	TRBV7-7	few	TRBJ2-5	CASSLSGTQETQYF	TGTGCTAGCAGCTTATCCGGGACTCAGGAGACCCAGTACTTC
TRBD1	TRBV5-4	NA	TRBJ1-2	CASSGGRGRVYGYTF	TGTGCCAGCAGCGGTGGCAGGGGGCGGGTCTATGGCTACACCTTC
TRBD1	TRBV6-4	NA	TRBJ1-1	CASSYAQGTFYMNTEAFF	TGTGCCAGCAGTTACGCACAGGGGACTTTTTACATGAACACTGAAGCTTTCTTT
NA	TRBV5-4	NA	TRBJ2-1	CASSLAPERDEQFF	TGTGCCAGCAGCTTAGCCCCAGAGAGGGATGAGCAGTTCTTC
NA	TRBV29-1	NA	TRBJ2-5	CSVATRRTVETQYF	TGCAGCGTTGCGACTCGACGGACAGTAGAGACCCAGTACTTC
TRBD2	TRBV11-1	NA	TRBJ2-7	CASSMRLAGHEQYF	TGTGCCAGCAGCATGCGACTAGCGGGACACGAGCAGTACTTC
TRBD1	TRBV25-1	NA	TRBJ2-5	CASSETTGVKTQYF	TGTGCCAGCAGTGAAACGACAGGGGTCAAGACCCAGTACTTC
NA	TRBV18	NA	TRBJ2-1	CASSPEGPRVGNEQFF	TGTGCCAGCTCACCCGAAGGCCCTCGGGTGGGTAATGAGCAGTTCTTC
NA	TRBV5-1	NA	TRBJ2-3	CASSLVPTGTDTQYF	TGCGCCAGCAGCTTGGTCCCTACGGGCACAGATACGCAGTATTTT
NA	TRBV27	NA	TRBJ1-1	CASSSDGRATEAFF	TGTGCCAGCAGTTCCGATGGCAGGGCCACTGAAGCTTTCTTT
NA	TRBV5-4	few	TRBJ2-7	CASSSGERYEQYF	TGTGCCAGCAGCTCGGGGGAGCGGTACGAGCAGTACTTC